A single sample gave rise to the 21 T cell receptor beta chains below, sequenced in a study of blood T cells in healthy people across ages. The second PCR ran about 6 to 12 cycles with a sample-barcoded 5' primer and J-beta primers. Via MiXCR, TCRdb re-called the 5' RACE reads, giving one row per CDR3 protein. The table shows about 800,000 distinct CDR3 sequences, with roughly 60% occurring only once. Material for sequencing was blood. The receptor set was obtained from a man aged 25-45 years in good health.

CDR3 coding DNA: TGCAGTGCTACCCGACTAGCGTTTAGCTCCTACGAGCAGTACTTC. Its translation: CSATRLAFSSYEQYF. The V gene is TRBV20-1, the J gene TRBJ2-7; 8 bases match TRBD2. The CDR3 covers 15 residues. Germline CDR1 DFQATT, CDR2 SNEGSKA (reference sequence). V lost 4 bases, J lost 0 bases, and 8 bases stayed unmatched.

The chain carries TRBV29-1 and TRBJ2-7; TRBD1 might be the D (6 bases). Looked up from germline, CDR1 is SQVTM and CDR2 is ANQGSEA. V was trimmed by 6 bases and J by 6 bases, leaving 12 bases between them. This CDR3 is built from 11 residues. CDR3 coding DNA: TGCAGCGTGGCTACAGGGCCCGAGCAGTACTTC. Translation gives CSVATGPEQYF.

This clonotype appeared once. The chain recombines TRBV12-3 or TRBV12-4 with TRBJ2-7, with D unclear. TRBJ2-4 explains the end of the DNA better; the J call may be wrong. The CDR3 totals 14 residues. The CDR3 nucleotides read TGTGCCAGCAGTTTTGGGCTCTCAAAAAACATTCAGTACTTC. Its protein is CASSFGLSKNIQYF.

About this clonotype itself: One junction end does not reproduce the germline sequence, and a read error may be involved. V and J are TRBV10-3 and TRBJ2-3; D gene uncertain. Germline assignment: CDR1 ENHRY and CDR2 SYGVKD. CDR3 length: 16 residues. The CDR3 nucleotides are TGTGCCACCAGTGAGTCGAAAAACGGACCCACAGATACGCAGTATTTT. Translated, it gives CATSESKNGPTDTQYF.

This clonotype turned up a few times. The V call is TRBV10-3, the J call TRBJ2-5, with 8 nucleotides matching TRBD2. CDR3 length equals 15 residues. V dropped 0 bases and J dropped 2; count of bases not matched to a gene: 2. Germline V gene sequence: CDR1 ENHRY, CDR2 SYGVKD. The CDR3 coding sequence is TGTGCCATCAGTGAGTCGAGCGGGGGTCAAGAGACCCAGTACTTC. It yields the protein CAISESSGGQETQYF.

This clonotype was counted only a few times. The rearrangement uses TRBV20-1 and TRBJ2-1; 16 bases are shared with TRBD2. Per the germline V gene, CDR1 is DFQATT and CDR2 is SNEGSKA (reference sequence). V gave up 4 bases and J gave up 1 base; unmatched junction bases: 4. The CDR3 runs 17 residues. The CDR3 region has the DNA TGCAGTGCTACCGGGACTAGCGGGAGGGCGTCCTACAATGAGCAGTTCTTC. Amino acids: CSATGTSGRASYNEQFF.

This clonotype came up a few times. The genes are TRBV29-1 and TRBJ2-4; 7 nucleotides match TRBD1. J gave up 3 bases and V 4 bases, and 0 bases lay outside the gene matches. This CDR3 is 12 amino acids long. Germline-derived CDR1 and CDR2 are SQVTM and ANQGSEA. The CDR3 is CSVGDSKNIQYF. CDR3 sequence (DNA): TGCAGCGTTGGGGACAGCAAAAACATTCAGTACTTC.

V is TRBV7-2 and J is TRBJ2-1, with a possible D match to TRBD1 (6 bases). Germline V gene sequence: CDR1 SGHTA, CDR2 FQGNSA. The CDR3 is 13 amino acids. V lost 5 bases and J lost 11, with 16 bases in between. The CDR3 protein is CASSQAERGKQFF. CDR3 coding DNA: TGTGCCAGCAGCCAGGCCGAGAGGGGGAAGCAGTTCTTC.

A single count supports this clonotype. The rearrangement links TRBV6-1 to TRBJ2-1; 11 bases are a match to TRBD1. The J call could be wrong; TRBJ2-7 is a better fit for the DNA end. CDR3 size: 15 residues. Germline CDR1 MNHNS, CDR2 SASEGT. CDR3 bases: TGTGCCAGCAGTGGGACAGGGGGCGGGACCTACGAGCAGTACTTC. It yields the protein CASSGTGGGTYEQYF.

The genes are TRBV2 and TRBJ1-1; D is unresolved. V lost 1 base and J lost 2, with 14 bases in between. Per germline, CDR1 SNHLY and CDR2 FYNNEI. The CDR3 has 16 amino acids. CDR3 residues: CASSEGGIQTNTEAFF. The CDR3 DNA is TGTGCCAGCAGTGAAGGCGGGATACAGACAAACACTGAAGCTTTCTTT.

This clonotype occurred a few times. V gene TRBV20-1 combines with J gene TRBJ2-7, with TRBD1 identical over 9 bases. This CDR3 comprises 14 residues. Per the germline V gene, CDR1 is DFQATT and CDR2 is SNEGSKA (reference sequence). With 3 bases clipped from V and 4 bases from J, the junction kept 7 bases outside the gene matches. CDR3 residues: CSASRDRASYEQYF. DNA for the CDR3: TGCAGTGCTAGCCGGGACAGGGCCTCATACGAGCAGTACTTC.

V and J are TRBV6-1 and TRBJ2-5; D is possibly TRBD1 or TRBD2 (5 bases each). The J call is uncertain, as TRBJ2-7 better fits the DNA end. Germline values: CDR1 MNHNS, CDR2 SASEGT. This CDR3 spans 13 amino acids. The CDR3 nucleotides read TGTGCCAGCATTCCGGGGCCAAACTACGAGCAGTACTTC. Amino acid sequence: CASIPGPNYEQYF.

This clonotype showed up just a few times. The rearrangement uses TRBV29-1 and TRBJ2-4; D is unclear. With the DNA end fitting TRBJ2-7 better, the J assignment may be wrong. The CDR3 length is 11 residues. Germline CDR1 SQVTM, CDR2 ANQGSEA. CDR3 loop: CSVVLDYEQYF. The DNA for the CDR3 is TGCAGCGTTGTGCTTGACTACGAGCAGTACTTC.

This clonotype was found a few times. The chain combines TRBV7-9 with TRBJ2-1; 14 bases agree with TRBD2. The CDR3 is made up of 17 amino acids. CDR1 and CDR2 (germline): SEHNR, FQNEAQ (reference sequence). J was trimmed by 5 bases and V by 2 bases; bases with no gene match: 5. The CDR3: CASSLPRTSGGNNEQFF. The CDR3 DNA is TGTGCCAGCAGCTTACCCCGGACTAGCGGGGGGAACAATGAGCAGTTCTTC.

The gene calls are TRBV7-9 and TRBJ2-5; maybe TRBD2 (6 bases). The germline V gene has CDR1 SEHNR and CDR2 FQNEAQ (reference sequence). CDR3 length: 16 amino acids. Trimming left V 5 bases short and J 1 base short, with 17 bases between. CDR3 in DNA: TGTGCCAGCAGCAATTTAGCTGCCGGGGGCCAAGAGACCCAGTACTTC. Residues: CASSNLAAGGQETQYF.

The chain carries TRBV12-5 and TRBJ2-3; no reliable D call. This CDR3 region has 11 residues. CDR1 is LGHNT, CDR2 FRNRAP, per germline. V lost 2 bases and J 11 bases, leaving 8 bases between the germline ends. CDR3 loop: CASGLTGEQYF. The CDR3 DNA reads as TGTGCTAGTGGTTTGACGGGTGAGCAGTATTTT.

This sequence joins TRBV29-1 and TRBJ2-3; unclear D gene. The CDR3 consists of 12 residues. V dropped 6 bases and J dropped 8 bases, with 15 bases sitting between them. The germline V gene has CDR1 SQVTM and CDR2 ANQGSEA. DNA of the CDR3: TGCAGCGTCCTTCCTGGTATCCGTACGCAGTATTTT. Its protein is CSVLPGIRTQYF.

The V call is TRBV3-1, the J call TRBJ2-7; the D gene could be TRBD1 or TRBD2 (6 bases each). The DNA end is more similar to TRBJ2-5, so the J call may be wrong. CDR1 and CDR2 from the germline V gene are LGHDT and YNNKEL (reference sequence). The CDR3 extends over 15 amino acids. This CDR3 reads CASSLARGPQETQYF. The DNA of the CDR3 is TGTGCCAGCAGCCTAGCTCGGGGGCCGCAGGAGACCCAGTACTTC.

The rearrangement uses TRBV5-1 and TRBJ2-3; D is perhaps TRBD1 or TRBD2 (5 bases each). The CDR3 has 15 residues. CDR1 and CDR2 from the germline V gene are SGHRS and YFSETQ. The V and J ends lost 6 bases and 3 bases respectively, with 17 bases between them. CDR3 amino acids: CASTIGDGGTDTQYF. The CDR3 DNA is TGCGCCAGCACGATTGGGGACGGAGGAACAGATACGCAGTATTTT.

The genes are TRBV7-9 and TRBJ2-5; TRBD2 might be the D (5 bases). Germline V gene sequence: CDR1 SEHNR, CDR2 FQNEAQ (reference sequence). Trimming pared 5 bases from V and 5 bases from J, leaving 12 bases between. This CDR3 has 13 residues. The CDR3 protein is CASSILASETQYF. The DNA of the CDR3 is TGTGCCAGCAGCATCCTAGCTTCGGAGACCCAGTACTTC.

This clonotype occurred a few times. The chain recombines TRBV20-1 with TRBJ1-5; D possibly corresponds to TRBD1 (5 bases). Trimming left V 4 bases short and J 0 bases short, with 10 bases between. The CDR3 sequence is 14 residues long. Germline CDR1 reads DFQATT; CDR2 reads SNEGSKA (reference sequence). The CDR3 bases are TGCAGTGCTATCGACAGAAATAGCAATCAGCCCCAGCATTTT. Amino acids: CSAIDRNSNQPQHF.